This entry describes one T cell receptor (beta chain). Its cognate antigen is unknown. V trimming: 4 bases; J trimming: 4 bases; junction bases outside the gene matches: 7. Germline assignment: CDR1 SGHVS and CDR2 FQNEAQ. CDR3 size: 16 residues. The data stem from a study of cytomegalovirus exposure and HLA in healthy donors. The overall study: A preliminary data release comprised about 85 million unique TCRs obtained from HLA-typed donors. Membership in the Caucasian-associated ancestry cluster was found for about four fifths of around 380 genotyped donors. The study, taken as a whole, reports: Cytomegalovirus status was reportedly diagnosed by the classifier with high sensitivity and specificity. There were several of the most significant clusters that appeared linked to common viral pathogens in a later analysis.

The PCR was carried out with 60 Vbeta primers and 13 Jbeta primers. Sequencing used immunoSEQ multiplex PCR; TCRdb keeps in-frame clones, though not all of them. The repertoire consists of around 92,000 clones, with 60% to 85% occurring once and the leading ten covering roughly 17%. The sequencing sample was made of PBMCs. This clonotype originated in a man aged 55 to 70 in good health and CMV-seropositive. The chain couples TRBV7-8 to TRBJ2-1; 10 bases fit TRBD2. CDR3 in amino acids: CASSSALTSGYNEQFF. In DNA form, the CDR3 reads TGTGCCAGCAGCTCGGCCCTGACTAGCGGGTACAATGAGCAGTTCTTC.